Listed below are T cell receptor beta chains from one sample, sequenced in a study of cytomegalovirus exposure and HLA in healthy donors. Measured with immunoSEQ multiplex PCR; TCRdb has only the in-frame clones, and not every one. Here the sample spans about 170,000 clones, roughly 80% being singletons. The sequenced sample was PBMCs. These receptor sequences come from a female donor in good health and CMV-seronegative. Each CDR3 is given with its conserved first and last residue. A D gene is named only where the DNA matches it firmly. Expanded clones are given a class, and other clones once, few, many or no size at all.

CDR3aa	CDR3nt	v_gene	j_gene	d_gene	abundance
CASSKRTSGVYNEQFF	TGTGCCAGCAGCAAAAGGACTAGCGGGGTATACAATGAGCAGTTCTTC	TRBV7-3	TRBJ2-1	TRBD2	-
CASSWTGGEISGNTIYF	TGTGCCAGCAGCTGGACAGGGGGCGAGATCTCTGGAAACACCATATATTTT	TRBV28	TRBJ1-3	TRBD1	once
CASSLATGGIGKEQFF	TGCGCCAGCAGCTTGGCCACGGGAGGGATCGGGAAGGAGCAGTTCTTC	TRBV5-1	TRBJ2-1	TRBD2	-
CASSFNLAGDEQFF	TGCGCCAGCAGTTTTAACCTAGCCGGGGATGAGCAGTTCTTC	TRBV28	TRBJ2-1	-	-
CASSVEQAYNSPLHF	TGTGCCAGCAGCGTAGAACAGGCCTATAATTCACCCCTCCACTTT	TRBV9	TRBJ1-6	-	-
CASSIVPGGAYGYTF	TGTGCCAGTAGTATAGTACCAGGGGGCGCTTATGGCTACACCTTC	TRBV19	TRBJ1-2	TRBD1	-
CASSAGTVGETQYF	TGTGCCAGCAGTGCCGGGACAGTAGGAGAGACCCAGTACTTC	TRBV6-5	TRBJ2-5	TRBD1	-
CASSPTMRSQGSQYF	TGTGCCAGCAGCCCAACCATGAGGAGCCAGGGGTCCCAGTACTTC	TRBV7-2	TRBJ2-5	-	once
CASSFVGLAGPLGQETQYF	TGTGCCAGCAGCTTCGTGGGACTAGCGGGGCCATTAGGGCAAGAGACCCAGTACTTC	TRBV11-2	TRBJ2-5	TRBD2	few
CASSFWTSGRDTQYF	TGTGCCAGCAGCTTTTGGACTAGCGGGAGAGATACGCAGTATTTT	TRBV7-9	TRBJ2-3	TRBD2	-
CASRVRLATSTDTQYF	TGTGCCAGCAGAGTCCGACTAGCGACTAGCACAGATACGCAGTATTTT	TRBV28	TRBJ2-3	TRBD2	-
CASSQIAGGTTDTQYF	TGTGCCAGCAGCCAGATAGCGGGGGGAACAACAGATACGCAGTATTTT	TRBV14	TRBJ2-3	TRBD2	-
CASSLAPGSYNEQFF	TGTGCCAGCAGCTTAGCCCCGGGGTCCTACAATGAGCAGTTCTTC	TRBV7-7	TRBJ2-1	-	-
CSVARGGTGGEKLFF	TGCAGCGTTGCCCGGGGCGGGACAGGGGGTGAAAAACTGTTTTTT	TRBV29-1	TRBJ1-4	TRBD1	-
CASSPTGGAATQYF	TGTGCCAGCAGCCCAACGGGGGGCGCGGCGACCCAGTACTTC	TRBV7-2	TRBJ2-5	-	few
CASIPDISYEQYF	TGTGCCAGCATTCCCGACATTTCCTACGAGCAGTACTTC	TRBV2	TRBJ2-7	-	-
CAWSVYQGKDGYTF	TGTGCCTGGAGTGTTTATCAGGGTAAGGACGGCTACACCTTC	TRBV30	TRBJ1-2	-	-
CASSFAGGLAIDTQYF	TGTGCCAGCAGTTTTGCTGGTGGGCTAGCGATAGATACGCAGTATTTT	TRBV28	TRBJ2-3	-	once
CASNEGVEMYTYTEAFF	TGTGCCAGCAACGAGGGGGTTGAGATGTATACGTACACTGAAGCTTTCTTT	TRBV5-8	TRBJ1-1	-	once
CASSERQGTSYTF	TGTGCCAGCAGTGAACGGCAGGGCACGAGCTACACCTTC	TRBV6-1	TRBJ1-2	-	-
CAAGTSGYNEQFF	TGTGCCGCCGGGACTAGCGGCTACAATGAGCAGTTCTTC	TRBV18	TRBJ2-1	TRBD2	-
CASSPPDSPYGYTF	TGTGCCAGCAGTCCTCCCGACAGCCCGTATGGCTACACCTTC	TRBV7-2	TRBJ1-2	-	-
CASSPLRDSSGNAIYF	TGTGCCAGCTCACCACTCCGGGACAGCTCTGGAAACGCCATATATTTT	TRBV18	TRBJ1-3	TRBD1	-
CASSLSAGSSYNEQFF	TGTGCCAGCAGTCTGTCAGCGGGGAGCTCCTACAATGAGCAGTTCTTC	TRBV28	TRBJ2-1	TRBD2	-
CAWSAAGIEAFF	TGTGCCTGGAGTGCCGCCGGGATTGAAGCTTTCTTT	TRBV30	TRBJ1-1	-	-
CASNAGQYNQPQHF	TGTGCCAGTAACGCAGGACAGTACAATCAGCCCCAGCATTTT	TRBV19	TRBJ1-5	-	-
CASSLVSKTGKETQYF	TGTGCCAGCAGCTTAGTTTCTAAGACAGGGAAAGAGACCCAGTACTTC	TRBV7-2	TRBJ2-5	TRBD1	few
CARREGAHEKLFF	TGTGCCAGGCGCGAGGGGGCACATGAAAAACTGTTTTTT	TRBV2	TRBJ1-4	TRBD1	-
CASSVGTGKGTDTQYF	TGTGCCAGCAGCGTAGGGACAGGGAAAGGAACAGATACGCAGTATTTT	TRBV9	TRBJ2-3	TRBD1	-
CASSLEDRDWDTEAFF	TGTGCCAGCAGCTTAGAGGACAGGGATTGGGACACTGAAGCTTTCTTT	TRBV7-9	TRBJ1-1	TRBD1	-
CASSVGAVTDTQYF	TGCGCCAGCAGTGTTGGGGCCGTCACAGATACGCAGTATTTT	TRBV10-2	TRBJ2-3	-	-
CASRRQGAGEQYF	TGTGCCAGTAGGAGACAGGGGGCGGGCGAGCAGTACTTC	TRBV19	TRBJ2-7	TRBD1	-
CASSPGLAGELFF	TGTGCCAGCTCACCGGGACTAGCCGGGGAGCTGTTTTTT	TRBV18	TRBJ2-2	TRBD2	-
CASSGGQGDRSNQPQHF	TGTGCCAGCAGTGGGGGACAGGGGGATCGTAGCAATCAGCCCCAGCATTTT	TRBV6-1	TRBJ1-5	TRBD1	-
CASATGEALTDTQYF	TGTGCCAGCGCGACGGGGGAGGCCCTAACAGATACGCAGTATTTT	TRBV28	TRBJ2-3	-	-
CASSLEGRRVNEQFF	TGCGCCAGCAGCTTGGAAGGACGGAGGGTCAATGAGCAGTTCTTC	TRBV5-1	TRBJ2-1	-	-
CARGGSGRHQETQYF	TGTGCCAGGGGGGGGAGCGGGAGACACCAAGAGACCCAGTACTTC	TRBV2	TRBJ2-5	TRBD2	-
CASSLQVTSGASSYEQYF	TGCGCCAGCAGCTTGCAAGTGACTAGCGGGGCAAGCTCCTACGAGCAGTACTTC	TRBV5-1	TRBJ2-7	TRBD2	-